The 29 T cell receptor beta chains below come from one sample, sequenced in a study of long-term antiretroviral therapy in people with HIV (dated by TCRdb to 2022 to 2024). Sequencing of the TRB variable region was done with the immunoSEQ hsTCRB v3.0 assay at survey level resolution. The source is immuneACCESS, and TCRdb retained only in-frame sequences with V and J called. Part of the clones is not carried over; for the studies checked, unresolved V genes explain less than half of this, and the remainder is unexplained. The sample profile shows 9,500 to 11,000 clones; approximately 79% of them were found once. 20% to 25% of the sample rests with the top ten. Here the sequenced sample was unsorted PBMCs, taken roughly 7 years after starting antiretroviral therapy. The source is a man over 45 with HIV.

The chain recombines TRBV4-2 with TRBJ2-1; 9 positions agree with TRBD1. The CDR3 is 15 amino acids. The V gene's germline CDR1 is LGHNA and CDR2 YNFKEQ. V shed 4 bases and J 3 bases; nucleotides not matched to a gene: 4. The CDR3 spells CASSPGQGGYNEQFF. CDR3 coding DNA: TGTGCCAGCAGCCCGGGACAGGGAGGCTACAATGAGCAGTTCTTC.

The chain carries TRBV5-6 and TRBJ2-1, with 7 nucleotides matching TRBD1. V was pared by 4 bases and J by 9 bases, with 10 bases of the junction left unmatched. There are 14 residues in the CDR3. Germline CDR1 reads SGHDT; CDR2 reads YYEEEE. CDR3: CASSPGQVGGEQFF. The CDR3 DNA reads as TGTGCCAGCAGCCCCGGACAGGTTGGGGGTGAGCAGTTCTTC.

V is TRBV4-1 and J is TRBJ1-6; D perhaps matches TRBD1 (5 bases). Germline lookup yields CDR1 MGHRA and CDR2 YSYEKL. Between the trimmed V and J ends, which lost 0 bases and 10 bases, there was a span of 16 bases. The CDR3 has 16 residues. CDR3 residues: CASSQDGTDLRSPLHF. CDR3 DNA sequence: TGCGCCAGCAGCCAAGATGGGACCGATTTACGGTCACCCCTCCACTTT.

As concerns this clone: Distinct nucleotide sequences in the sample also encode this CDR3. The J gene is TRBJ1-5, the V gene TRBV19; D gene ambiguous. The CDR3 length is 14 residues. The V gene lost 1 base and the J gene lost 1 base, with 5 bases spanning the gap. Per the germline V gene, CDR1 is LNHDA and CDR2 is SQIVND (reference sequence). This chain's CDR3 is CASSIGESNQPQHF. The CDR3 DNA reads as TGTGCCAGTAGTATAGGTGAGAGCAATCAGCCCCAGCATTTT. The full variable domain, its missing parts supplied by reference TRBV19 and TRBJ1-5, is DGGITQSPKYLFRKEGQNVTLSCEQNLNHDAMYWYRQDPGQGLRLIYYSQIVNDFQKGDIAEGYSVSREKKESFPLTVTSAQKNPTAFYLCASSIGESNQPQHFGDGTRLSIL.

V gene TRBV7-9 combines with J gene TRBJ1-1; D call uncertain. Germline CDR1 and CDR2: SEHNR and FQNEAQ (reference sequence). The CDR3 runs to 14 residues. V was clipped by 1 base and J by 6 bases, with 12 bases between them. The CDR3 bases are TGTGCCAGCAGCTTAGGAGGCGAAGGGCCTGAAGCTTTCTTT. Protein: CASSLGGEGPEAFF.

This sequence joins TRBV5-5 and TRBJ2-7; D not certain. The CDR3 consists of 11 residues. CDR1 SGHKS and CDR2 YYEKEE come from the germline V gene (reference sequence). The V end was cut by 1 base, the J end by 3 bases, with 2 bases between. CDR3 residues: CASSLHYEQYF. DNA for the CDR3: TGTGCCAGCAGCTTGCACTACGAGCAGTACTTC. Drawing the rest from reference TRBV5-5 and TRBJ2-7, the complete variable domain is DAGVTQSPTHLIKTRGQQVTLRCSPISGHKSVSWYQQVLGQGPQFIFQYYEKEERGRGNFPDRFSARQFPNYSSELNVNALLLGDSALYLCASSLHYEQYFGPGTRLTVT.

J is TRBJ2-1 and V is TRBV5-6; D is perhaps TRBD2 (6 bases). CDR3 length: 13 amino acids. Germline V gene data show CDR1 as SGHDT and CDR2 as YYEEEE. Trimming took 2 bases from V and 7 from J, leaving 10 bases between them. The CDR3 protein is CASSLYGGNEQFF. For the CDR3, the DNA is TGTGCCAGCAGCTTATACGGGGGAAATGAGCAGTTCTTC.

CDR3: CASSELGTGSLSEKLFF. The CDR3, as DNA: TGTGCCAGCAGTGAATTAGGGACAGGGAGCCTTAGTGAAAAACTGTTTTTT. The chain joins TRBV25-1 to TRBJ1-4; the match to TRBD1 covers 9 bases. Per the germline V gene, CDR1 is MGHDK and CDR2 is SYGVNS. This CDR3 has 17 residues. V shed 1 base, J shed 7 bases, and the junction held 10 bases outside the gene matches.

The genes are TRBV1 and TRBJ2-7; the D segment call TRBD1 is taken from the table without a DNA check. TRBV1 is annotated as a pseudogene. There are 17 residues in the CDR3. The CDR3 region is CTSSPRSWDRGIYEQYF. CDR3 bases: TGCACCAGCAGCCCCCGAAGCTGGGACAGGGGGATCTACGAGCAGTACTTC.

The rearrangement links TRBV7-9 to TRBJ2-2; D perhaps matches TRBD2 (6 bases). This CDR3 has 15 residues. Trimming pared 3 bases from V and 5 bases from J, leaving 13 bases between. The germline gives CDR1 SEHNR, CDR2 FQNEAQ (reference sequence). CDR3 sequence reads: CASSFRGEVTGELFF. The CDR3 DNA follows: TGTGCCAGCAGCTTCCGAGGGGAGGTGACCGGGGAGCTGTTTTTT.

V and J are TRBV5-6 and TRBJ2-7; D tentatively fits TRBD1 or TRBD2 (5 bases each). CDR1 is SGHDT, CDR2 YYEEEE, per germline. The CDR3 is 18 residues long. Deletions cut 2 bases from V and 5 bases from J, with 26 bases between. Written as DNA, the CDR3 is TGTGCCAGCAGCTTTAAGTTCCCAGTCGGGGCTCGGGTGAACGAGCAGTACTTC. It codes for CASSFKFPVGARVNEQYF.

The CDR3 DNA reads TGTGCCAGCAGCTTGGGACATCCAGATACGCAGTATTTT. Residues: CASSLGHPDTQYF. The V and J genes are TRBV5-8 and TRBJ2-3; the D is unclear. CDR1 is SGHTS and CDR2 is YDEGEE in the germline V gene. V was trimmed by 0 bases and J by 4 bases, leaving 6 bases between them. This CDR3 spans 13 amino acids.

This sequence joins TRBV6-6 and TRBJ1-1; the D is unclear. Germline V gene data show CDR1 as MNHNY and CDR2 as SVGAGI (reference sequence). V was trimmed by 2 bases and J by 5 bases, leaving 9 bases between them. This CDR3 spans 13 amino acids. CDR3 nucleotides: TGTGCCAGCAGTTACCCCGGTGGGACTGAAGCTTTCTTT. Amino acids: CASSYPGGTEAFF.

V gene TRBV7-8 combines with J gene TRBJ1-4; unclear D gene. Germline CDR1 SGHVS, CDR2 FQNEAQ. Trimming took off 1 base at V and 3 bases at J, with 9 bases between the two ends. The CDR3 runs 15 residues. The CDR3 nucleotides are TGTGCCAGCAGCTTAGAGGGCGGCTCTAATGAAAAACTGTTTTTT. It codes for CASSLEGGSNEKLFF.

J is TRBJ1-1 and V is TRBV6-4; possible D gene TRBD1, 6 bases. Looked up from germline, CDR1 is MRHNA and CDR2 is SNTAGT. This CDR3 is built from 14 residues. Trimming took off 5 bases at V and 6 bases at J, with 16 bases between the two ends. CDR3 bases: TGTGCCAGCAGTTCCCGAGCAGGGGTGGCTGAAGCTTTCTTT. Translation gives CASSSRAGVAEAFF.

V gene TRBV19 combines with J gene TRBJ1-5, with D hard to call. CDR1 and CDR2 from the germline V gene are LNHDA and SQIVND (reference sequence). Trimming removed 5 bases from V and 2 bases from J, with 16 bases in between. CDR3 size: 16 residues. CDR3 residues: CASSSPHGAGNQPQHF. The CDR3 nucleotides are TGTGCCAGTAGTTCCCCACATGGAGCGGGCAATCAGCCCCAGCATTTT.

The rearrangement uses TRBV9 and TRBJ1-4; D gene uncertain. This CDR3 is 14 amino acids long. The germline V gene encodes CDR1 SGDLS and CDR2 YYNGEE. Trimming took 4 bases from V and 3 from J, leaving 10 bases between them. The CDR3 DNA follows: TGTGCCAGCAGCCCCAGCGGGGCTAATGAAAAACTGTTTTTT. Its protein is CASSPSGANEKLFF.

The chain carries TRBV2 and TRBJ1-4; 8 nucleotides agree with TRBD1. The ends lost 6 bases at V and 4 bases at J; junction bases unmatched: 4. CDR1 is SNHLY and CDR2 is FYNNEI in the germline V gene. This CDR3 has 14 residues. CDR3: CASSAGQVNEKLFF. CDR3 bases: TGTGCCAGCAGCGCGGGACAGGTTAATGAAAAACTGTTTTTT. Drawing the rest from reference TRBV2 and TRBJ1-4, the complete variable domain is EPEVTQTPSHQVTQMGQEVILRCVPISNHLYFYWYRQILGQKVEFLVSFYNNEISEKSEIFDDQFSVERPDGSNFTLKIRSTKLEDSAMYFCASSAGQVNEKLFFGSGTQLSVL.

This chain connects TRBV5-4 to TRBJ1-1; no clear D. Per germline, CDR1 SGHNT and CDR2 YYREEE (reference sequence). The CDR3 runs 12 residues. The germline V and J ends were trimmed by 2 bases and 4 bases, with 6 bases remaining between them. Here the CDR3 reads CASSFEGTEAFF. The DNA of the CDR3 is TGTGCCAGCAGCTTTGAGGGCACTGAAGCTTTCTTT.

V gene TRBV19 combines with J gene TRBJ2-1; no reliable D call. The germline V and J ends were trimmed by 3 bases and 5 bases, with 8 bases remaining between them. This CDR3 is 13 amino acids long. Germline V CDR1 and CDR2: LNHDA, SQIVND (reference sequence). The CDR3 sequence is CASSMWVDNEQFF. In DNA, the CDR3 is TGTGCCAGTAGTATGTGGGTAGACAATGAGCAGTTCTTC.

The genes are TRBV19 and TRBJ1-4; D is unclear. Trimming left V 10 bases short and J 0 bases short, with 9 bases between. The germline CDR1 and CDR2 sequences are LNHDA and SQIVND (reference sequence). The CDR3 totals 13 residues. In DNA form, the CDR3 reads TGTGCCACCCTACCAGCAACTAATGAAAAACTGTTTTTT. Protein sequence: CATLPATNEKLFF.

The chain employs TRBV6-5 and TRBJ2-3; 12 bases are a match to TRBD2. The CDR3 length is 15 residues. The germline CDR1 and CDR2 sequences are MNHEY and SVGAGI. The J segment lost 1 base and the V segment lost 4 bases, leaving 0 bases of the junction unmatched. CDR3 amino acids: CASSWTSGGTDTQYF. Here the CDR3 DNA reads TGTGCCAGCAGTTGGACTAGCGGGGGCACAGATACGCAGTATTTT.

The chain combines TRBV7-9 with TRBJ1-1; D is uncertain. The V gene lost 1 base and the J gene lost 10 bases, with 16 bases spanning the gap. The CDR3 extends over 14 amino acids. Germline loops: CDR1 SEHNR, CDR2 FQNEAQ (reference sequence). CDR3 sequence reads: CASSLGYSPKGAFF. CDR3 nucleotides: TGTGCCAGCAGCTTAGGGTACAGCCCCAAAGGAGCTTTCTTT.

The count of this clone is one. This sequence joins TRBV9 and TRBJ1-2; 7 bases match TRBD1. The length of the CDR3 is 17 residues. V trimming: 3 bases; J trimming: 7 bases; junction bases outside the gene matches: 18. CDR1 is SGDLS and CDR2 is YYNGEE in the germline V gene. The CDR3: CASSDPLAGTEYGGYTF. The CDR3 DNA reads TGTGCCAGCAGCGATCCCCTAGCGGGGACAGAATACGGTGGCTACACCTTC.

The chain recombines TRBV5-4 with TRBJ2-7, with 7 positions matching TRBD1. The CDR3 contains 16 residues. Germline V CDR1 and CDR2: SGHNT, YYREEE (reference sequence). Trimming took 0 bases from V and 0 from J; bases not matched to a gene: 6. The CDR3 loop is CASSLGTGPSSYEQYF. The CDR3, as DNA: TGTGCCAGCAGCTTGGGGACAGGTCCGAGCTCCTACGAGCAGTACTTC. Filled out from reference TRBV5-4 and TRBJ2-7, the complete variable domain reads ETGVTQSPTHLIKTRGQQVTLRCSSQSGHNTVSWYQQALGQGPQFIFQYYREEENGRGNFPPRFSGLQFPNYSSELNVNALELDDSALYLCASSLGTGPSSYEQYFGPGTRLTVT.

The chain recombines TRBV2 with TRBJ1-6; D possibly corresponds to TRBD1 (5 bases). The CDR3 is 14 amino acids. The germline gives CDR1 SNHLY, CDR2 FYNNEI. Trimming cost V 3 bases and J 7 bases, with 10 bases left between them. CDR3 residues: CASSDWGDNSPLHF. In nucleotides, the CDR3 is TGTGCCAGCAGTGACTGGGGGGACAATTCACCCCTCCACTTT.

The chain joins TRBV30 to TRBJ1-2, with D uncertain. The CDR3 is 14 residues long. Germline lookup yields CDR1 GTSNPN and CDR2 SVGIG (reference sequence). V was pared by 3 bases and J by 2 bases, with 13 bases between. The CDR3 loop reads CAWRPGPLNYGYTF. CDR3 bases: TGTGCCTGGAGGCCTGGGCCACTGAACTATGGCTACACCTTC.

This clone occurred once. The rearrangement uses TRBV13 and TRBJ2-7, with D maybe TRBD1 (6 bases). The V and J ends lost 4 bases and 5 bases respectively, with 15 bases between them. The CDR3 is 14 amino acids. Looked up from germline, CDR1 is PRHDT and CDR2 is FYEKMQ (reference sequence). The DNA of the CDR3 is TGTGCCAGCAGCTGGACCGGGACAAAAAACGAGCAGTACTTC. This gives the protein CASSWTGTKNEQYF.

The rearrangement links TRBV15 to TRBJ2-1; weak D call: TRBD2 (7 bases). Trimming shortened V by 0 bases and J by 9 bases, and 12 bases separated the two germline ends. The CDR3 loop spans 14 amino acids. The germline gives CDR1 LNHNV, CDR2 YYDKDF (reference sequence). The CDR3 region is CATSRDRGASEQFF. DNA for the CDR3: TGTGCCACCAGCAGAGACCGGGGGGCCTCTGAGCAGTTCTTC.